A single sample gave rise to the 3 T cell receptor beta chains below, sequenced in a study of CD4 T cell repertoires in COVID-19. Here immunoSEQ multiplex PCR was the method, and the copy in TCRdb shows in-frame clones only, minus some. The repertoire consists of approximately 24,000 clones, with 85% to 95% occurring once and the leading ten covering less than 0.75%. Sequencing was done directly on freshly isolated, uncultured memory T cells. Sequenced material: circulating follicular helper CD4+ T cells (cTfh) from blood, taken before the COVID-19 pandemic. Receptors originate from a human donor who had COVID-19.

This clone was seen only once. The V gene is TRBV10-3, the J gene TRBJ2-7; TRBD1 agrees at 7 bases. V was clipped by 3 bases and J by 5 bases; unmatched bases: 13. The germline V gene encodes CDR1 ENHRY and CDR2 SYGVKD. This CDR3 has 16 amino acids. The CDR3 nucleotides are TGTGCCATCAGTGACCCTGACAGGGTGAAAGCCCACGAGCAGTACTTC. Protein product: CAISDPDRVKAHEQYF.

The V and J genes are TRBV5-1 and TRBJ1-2; D unresolved. Germline V gene data show CDR1 as SGHRS and CDR2 as YFSETQ. CDR3 length: 15 amino acids. Deletions cut 3 bases from V and 2 bases from J, with 14 bases between. The CDR3: CASSSTTEGNYGYTF. CDR3 nucleotides: TGCGCCAGCAGCTCGACAACGGAGGGCAACTATGGCTACACCTTC.

The chain uses TRBV19 and TRBJ2-3; tentative D call: TRBD1 (5 bases). This CDR3 has 16 residues. Looked up from germline, CDR1 is LNHDA and CDR2 is SQIVND (reference sequence). V was pared by 1 base and J by 2 bases, with 13 bases between. The CDR3 nucleotides read TGTGCCAGTAGTATAGTAGGGGTTACCGCCACAGATACGCAGTATTTT. It encodes CASSIVGVTATDTQYF.